The 10 T cell receptor beta chains below come from one sample, sequenced in a study of identical twins (dated by TCRdb to the mid-2010s). The library was generated by 5' RACE. Instrument used: Illumina HiSeq 2000. TCRdb ran its own pipeline on the public reads, namely fastp trimming at Q25 and MiXCR clone calling, and kept in-frame beta chains. Records with the same CDR3 protein are collapsed into one entry carrying the most frequent genes and DNA. Across this sample there are 400,000 or so distinct CDR3 sequences, with approximately 8.8% seen only once. Jointly, the top ten make up about 9.1% of the sample. Sequencing input: naive T cells sorted from blood. The cell subset or site label, as the study defines it: cells isolated with a human naive T-cell isolation kit. The receptors were sampled from a woman in her fifties or sixties in good health.

This clonotype was detected only a few times. The chain is built from TRBV2 and TRBJ2-7, with 10 bases identical to TRBD1. V lost 5 bases and J lost 5; bases outside the gene matches: 3. Germline V gives CDR1 SNHLY, CDR2 FYNNEI. CDR3 length: 13 residues. The DNA for the CDR3 is TGTGCCAGCAGTTCCGGGACAGGGGACGAGCAGTACTTC. Its translation is CASSSGTGDEQYF.

This clonotype was seen repeatedly, ten times or more. This chain joins TRBV10-3 and TRBJ2-5; TRBD1 agrees at 9 bases. The CDR3 extends over 20 amino acids. V lost 6 bases and J lost 2; bases outside the gene matches: 22. Germline V gene sequence: CDR1 ENHRY, CDR2 SYGVKD. In nucleotides, the CDR3 is TGTGCCATCAGCGAGCCCCCCCGGGACAGGGCCCCCACAAAACAAGAGACCCAGTACTTC. The encoded protein is CAISEPPRDRAPTKQETQYF.

This clonotype has more than one count but fewer than ten. The rearrangement joins TRBV12-3 or TRBV12-4 to TRBJ2-4; D is unresolved. This CDR3 is 11 amino acids long. The V gene lost 6 bases and the J gene lost 8 bases, with 8 bases spanning the gap. CDR3 amino acids: CASSELHIQYF. Written as DNA, the CDR3 is TGTGCCAGCAGCGAATTGCACATTCAGTACTTC.

This sequence joins TRBV3-1 and TRBJ2-5; the D call may be TRBD1 or TRBD2 (5 bases each). The V gene's germline CDR1 is LGHDT and CDR2 YNNKEL (reference sequence). The CDR3 length is 14 residues. V was pared by 3 bases and J by 2 bases, with 10 bases between. CDR3 loop: CASSHRDEQETQYF. The CDR3 DNA is TGTGCCAGCAGCCACCGGGACGAGCAAGAGACCCAGTACTTC.

The CDR3 here is CACSTGSVNTEAFF. CDR3 nucleotide sequence: TGTGCCTGCTCGACAGGGAGTGTGAACACTGAAGCTTTCTTT. The chain joins TRBV30 to TRBJ1-1, with TRBD1 matching over 7 bases. The CDR3 covers 14 residues. Germline loops: CDR1 GTSNPN, CDR2 SVGIG (reference sequence). J lost 0 bases, V lost 6 bases, and 7 bases had no gene match.

The rearrangement joins TRBV20-1 to TRBJ2-7; 7 bases fit TRBD2. With 2 bases clipped from V and 2 bases from J, the junction kept 3 bases outside the gene matches. The germline CDR1 and CDR2 sequences are DFQATT and SNEGSKA (reference sequence). The CDR3 is 13 amino acids. CDR3 loop: CSARPSGTYEQYF. The CDR3 bases are TGCAGTGCTAGACCTAGCGGTACCTACGAGCAGTACTTC.

This clonotype was seen a handful of times. The chain is built from TRBV29-1 and TRBJ2-3; 11 positions agree with TRBD1. Germline CDR1 reads SQVTM; CDR2 reads ANQGSEA. V lost 0 bases and J lost 5; bases outside the gene matches: 7. CDR3 length: 16 amino acids. For the CDR3, the DNA is TGCAGCGTTGAAGATCCGGGACAGGGGGTGGTAGATACGCAGTATTTT. Translation gives CSVEDPGQGVVDTQYF.

In its sample, this clonotype was seen a few times. The rearrangement links TRBV7-3 to TRBJ2-7; 7 positions match TRBD1. This CDR3 has 13 amino acids. Unmatched junction bases numbered 4, after V lost 4 bases and J lost 4 bases. Germline CDR1 is SGHTA and CDR2 is FQGTGA. CDR3 loop: CASSSLQGYEQYF. In DNA, the CDR3 is TGTGCCAGCAGCTCCCTACAGGGGTACGAGCAGTACTTC.

This sequence joins TRBV6-5 and TRBJ2-2; weak D call: TRBD1 (6 bases). CDR3 length: 13 residues. Germline loops: CDR1 MNHEY, CDR2 SVGAGI. V gave up 9 bases and J gave up 7 bases, with 15 bases separating them. CDR3 in DNA: TGTGCCAGACCTCGACAGGAGAGCGGGGAGCTGTTTTTT. Translating it yields CARPRQESGELFF.

This clonotype showed up just a few times. CDR3 bases: TGCAGTGCTCCCATAAGGGGGCGGGGGATTGGCTACACCTTC. It codes for CSAPIRGRGIGYTF. The rearrangement uses TRBV20-1 and TRBJ1-2; 7 nucleotides align to TRBD1. V trimming: 5 bases; J trimming: 7 bases; junction bases outside the gene matches: 13. The CDR3 runs 14 residues. Germline lookup yields CDR1 DFQATT and CDR2 SNEGSKA (reference sequence).